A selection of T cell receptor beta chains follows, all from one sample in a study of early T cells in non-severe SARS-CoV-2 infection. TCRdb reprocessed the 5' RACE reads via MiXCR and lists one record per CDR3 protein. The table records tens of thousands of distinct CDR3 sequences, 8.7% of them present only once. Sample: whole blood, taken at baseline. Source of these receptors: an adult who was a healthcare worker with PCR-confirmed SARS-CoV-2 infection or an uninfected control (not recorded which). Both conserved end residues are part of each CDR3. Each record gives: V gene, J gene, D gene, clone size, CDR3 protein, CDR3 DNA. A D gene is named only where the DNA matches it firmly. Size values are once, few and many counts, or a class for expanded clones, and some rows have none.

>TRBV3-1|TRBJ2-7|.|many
CASNSGTSRGEQYF
TGTGCCAGCAACTCCGGGACCTCCCGCGGCGAGCAGTACTTC
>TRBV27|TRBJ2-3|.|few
CASSLGHEHATQYF
TGTGCCAGCAGTTTGGGGCACGAGCATGCTACGCAGTATTTT
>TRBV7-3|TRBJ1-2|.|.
CASSPGGGYGYTF
TGTGCCAGCAGCCCCGGAGGGGGCTATGGCTACACCTTC
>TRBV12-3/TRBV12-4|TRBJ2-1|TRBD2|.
CALAGELNNEQFF
TGTGCCCTGGCGGGAGAACTCAACAATGAGCAGTTCTTC
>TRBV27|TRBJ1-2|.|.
CASSPQPGREGYGYTF
TGTGCCAGCAGTCCCCAGCCAGGGAGAGAGGGCTATGGCTACACCTTC
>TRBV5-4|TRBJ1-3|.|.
CASSLDPGEGNTIYF
TGTGCCAGCAGCCTTGACCCCGGCGAAGGAAACACCATATATTTT
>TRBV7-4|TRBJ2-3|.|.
CASSLEGLAWEDTQYF
TGTGCCAGCAGCTTAGAGGGTCTAGCGTGGGAAGATACGCAGTATTTT
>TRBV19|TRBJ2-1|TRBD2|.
CASSIPSGLVGGTHGEQFF
TGTGCCAGTAGTATACCCTCCGGACTAGTGGGAGGTACCCACGGGGAGCAGTTCTTC
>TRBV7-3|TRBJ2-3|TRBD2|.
CASSLAGERTDTQYF
TGTGCCAGCAGCTTAGCGGGGGAACGCACAGATACGCAGTATTTT
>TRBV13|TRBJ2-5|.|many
CASSLSSGGEETQYF
TGTGCCAGCAGCTTATCCTCCGGGGGAGAAGAGACCCAGTACTTC
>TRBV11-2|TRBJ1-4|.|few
CASSPRKFATNEKLFF
TGTGCCAGCAGCCCAAGAAAATTTGCAACTAATGAAAAACTGTTTTTT
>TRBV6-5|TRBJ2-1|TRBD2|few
CASSYSNGREQFF
TGTGCCAGCAGTTACTCGAACGGGAGGGAGCAGTTCTTC
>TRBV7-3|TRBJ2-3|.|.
CASSPRLVGQDTQYF
TGTGCCAGCAGCCCTCGACTAGTGGGCCAAGATACGCAGTATTTT
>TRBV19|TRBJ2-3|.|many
CASRLDYPSTDTQYF
TGTGCCAGTCGGCTTGACTACCCTAGCACAGATACGCAGTATTTT
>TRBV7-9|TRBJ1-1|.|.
CATRSNTEAFF
TGTGCCACCCGCAGCAACACTGAAGCTTTCTTT
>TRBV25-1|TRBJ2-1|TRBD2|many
CATPRDQIAGESYNEQFF
TGTGCCACGCCAAGGGACCAAATAGCGGGAGAGTCCTACAATGAGCAGTTCTTC
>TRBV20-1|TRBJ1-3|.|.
CSARETKDWGTGNTIYF
TGCAGTGCCAGAGAAACCAAGGACTGGGGGACTGGAAACACCATATATTTT
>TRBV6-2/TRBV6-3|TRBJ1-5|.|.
CASSYSEGNQPQHF
TGTGCCAGCAGTTACTCGGAAGGGAATCAGCCCCAGCATTTT
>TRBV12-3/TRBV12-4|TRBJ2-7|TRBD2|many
CASSQGLAGVYEQYF
TGTGCCAGCAGTCAGGGACTAGCGGGGGTTTACGAGCAGTACTTC
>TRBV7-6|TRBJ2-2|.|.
CASSLSDNTGELFF
TGTGCCAGCAGCTTAAGCGACAACACCGGGGAGCTGTTTTTT
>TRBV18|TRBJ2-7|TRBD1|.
CASSPQNDREPYF
TGTGCCAGCTCACCGCAGAACGACAGGGAACCGTACTTC
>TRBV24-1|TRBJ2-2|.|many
CATSDFRRGNTGELFF
TGTGCCACCAGTGATTTTCGGCGAGGGAACACCGGGGAGCTGTTTTTT
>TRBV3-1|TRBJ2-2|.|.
CASSRGAGELFF
TGTGCCAGCAGCCGCGGGGCCGGGGAGCTGTTTTTT
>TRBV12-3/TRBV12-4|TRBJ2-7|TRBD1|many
CASSLRTGGFLTYEQYF
TGTGCCAGCAGTTTAAGGACAGGGGGTTTCCTGACCTACGAGCAGTACTTC
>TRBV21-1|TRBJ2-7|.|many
CASSTLCGSSYEQYF
TGTGCCAGCAGCACACTGTGCGGGAGTAGCTACGAGCAGTACTTC
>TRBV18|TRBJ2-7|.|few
CASSPKRTSYEQYF
TGTGCCAGCTCACCAAAACGTACCTCCTACGAGCAGTACTTC
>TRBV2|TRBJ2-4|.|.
CASNHQKNIQYF
TGTGCCAGCAATCACCAAAAAAACATTCAGTACTTC
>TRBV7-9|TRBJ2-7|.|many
CASSLQGGPYEQYF
TGTGCCAGCAGCTTACAGGGGGGCCCCTACGAGCAGTACTTC
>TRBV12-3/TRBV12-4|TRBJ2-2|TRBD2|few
CASSLIAGANTGELFF
TGTGCCAGCAGTTTAATAGCGGGGGCGAACACCGGGGAGCTGTTTTTT
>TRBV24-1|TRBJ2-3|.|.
CATSDFQDTQYF
TGTGCCACCAGTGATTTCCAAGATACGCAGTATTTT
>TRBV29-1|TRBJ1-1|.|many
CSVGSGTEAFF
TGCAGCGTCGGTAGTGGGACTGAAGCTTTCTTT